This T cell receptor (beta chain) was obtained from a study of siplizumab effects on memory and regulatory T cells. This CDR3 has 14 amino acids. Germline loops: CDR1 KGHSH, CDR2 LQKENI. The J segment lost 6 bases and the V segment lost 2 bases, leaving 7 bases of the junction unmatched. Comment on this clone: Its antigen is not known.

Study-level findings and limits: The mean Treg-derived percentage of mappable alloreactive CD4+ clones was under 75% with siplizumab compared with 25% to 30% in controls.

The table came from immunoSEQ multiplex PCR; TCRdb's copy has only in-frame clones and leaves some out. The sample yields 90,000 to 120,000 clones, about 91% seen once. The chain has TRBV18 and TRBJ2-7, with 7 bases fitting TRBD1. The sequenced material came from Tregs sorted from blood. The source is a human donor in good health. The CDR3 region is CASSPVRGHTEQYF. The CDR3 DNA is TGTGCCAGCTCACCAGTTAGGGGGCATACCGAGCAGTACTTC. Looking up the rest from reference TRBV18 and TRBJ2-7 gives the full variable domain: NAGVMQNPRHLVRRRGQEARLRCSPMKGHSHVYWYRQLPEEGLKFMVYLQKENIIDESGMPKERFSAEFPKEGPSILRIQQVVRGDSAAYFCASSPVRGHTEQYFGPGTRLTVT.